This T cell receptor beta chain was identified in a study of T cell responses to AZD1222 COVID-19 vaccine. Some clones are missing from TCRdb's copy, which holds only in-frame ones; the method was immunoSEQ multiplex PCR. This table has 100,000 to 120,000 clones, 80% to 95% appearing once. The CDR3 runs 14 residues. Germline V gene data show CDR1 as MRHNA and CDR2 as SNTAGT. Trimming cost V 2 bases and J 4 bases; bases outside gene matches: 3. The TCR originated in an adult who received the AZD1222 COVID-19 vaccine. The sequences come from peripheral blood, collected 28 days after the second AZD1222 dose. The rearrangement joins TRBV6-4 to TRBJ1-2; 8 bases are shared with TRBD1. CDR3 sequence: CASSDGQGGYGYTF. In DNA form, the CDR3 reads TGTGCCAGCAGTGACGGACAGGGTGGCTATGGCTACACCTTC.